The following is a T cell receptor (beta chain) sequence with its context. The antigen it binds to is not known. Base qualities are missing; no much larger clone stands one base away. This entry is derived from a study of regulatory T cells in long-lasting Graves disease (dated by TCRdb to about 2021). Study-wide context: In the newly diagnosed Graves' disease group, patients had been taking antithyroid drugs for less than 3 months. This study used TCR sequencing and RNA sequencing of peripheral blood to compare persistent Graves' disease patients against newly diagnosed Graves' disease patients. A total of around 35 samples underwent TCR sequencing, from around 13 patients with persistent Graves' disease and 20 or so patients with newly diagnosed Graves' disease. The study took place in China and was registered as a clinical trial. General conclusions and limits of the study: Compared with newly diagnosed patients, patients with persistent Graves' disease had lower TCR Shannon entropy and fewer highly expanded clones, which suggests clonal expansion. Persistent patients shared more public clonotypes among themselves (around 2,500) than newly diagnosed patients did (about 1,000). Peripheral blood alone was examined, since thyroid tissue, which constituted the primary lesion, could not be accessed. Sequencing and analysis were limited to the TCR beta chain. TRBV28, TRBJ1-2 and TRBJ2-5 were preferentially used in persistent disease, while TRBV20-1 and TRBJ2-1 were favored in newly diagnosed disease. As a limitation, the authors acknowledged that the small sample size may reduce accuracy.

Preparation of the library involved multiplex PCR. The reads were generated on an Illumina HiSeq 4000. TCR beta libraries were built with iRepertoire HTBI primers and Arm-PCR amplification of CDR3 regions. PCR products were gel purified before sequencing. The paper's processing steps were these. Across samples, roughly 60 TRBV and 13 to 15 TRBJ segments were identified and used for gene usage analysis of CDR3 amino acid clonotypes. COPE and FqMerger were used to merge the filtered high-quality paired reads into contigs. BLAST was used to align contigs to IMGT TRBV, TRBD and TRBJ reference genes, and CDR3 was defined according to IMGT. Any clonotype with a frequency above 0.1% was counted as a highly expanded clone. Repertoire diversity was measured by Shannon entropy, and V-J evenness by the Gini coefficient. Clonotypes shared by more than one individual were considered public. The public sequencing data were trimmed at Q25 with fastp and processed into clonotypes with MiXCR by TCRdb, which kept only in-frame beta chains. Each entry merges the rows of one CDR3 protein and shows their most common DNA and genes. Clone size and V and J calls follow TCRdb, not the original study. Recorded for this sample are about 320,000 distinct CDR3 sequences; about a sixth of them occurred a single time. The top ten clonotypes cover roughly 40% of the sample.

CDR1 and CDR2 are drawn from the germline V gene (reference sequence): LGHDT, YNNKEL. Cut back by 0 bases and 1 base, the V and J ends lie 6 bases apart. Its CDR3 holds 14 amino acids, cysteine through phenylalanine. Only the CDR3 region is kept as DNA, spanning 42 bases read in frame from base 1. Taken with the paper, the label for time point translates to: newly diagnosed GD, antithyroid drugs for less than 3 months. For both TCR sequencing and RNA sequencing, RNA was extracted from PBMCs in TRIzol. The diagnosis of Graves' disease was made according to American Thyroid Association guidelines. The patients came from an endocrinology department in Xi'an, China. Each patient gave 8.5 to 9.5 milliliters of peripheral blood, collected in an EDTA anticoagulant tube. Ficoll Paque Plus density gradient separation was used to isolate PBMCs, and no further T cell sorting was done. An Agilent 2100 Bioanalyzer and agarose gel were used to assess RNA quality, and a NanoDrop 2000 was used to measure RNA concentration.

The sample in question was peripheral blood mononuclear cells (PBMCs), obtained at new diagnosis, from a patient treated with antithyroid drugs. This sequence originates from a female donor with Graves disease. The sequence is built from TRBV3-1 and TRBJ1-1; the D gene lacks a confident call. The bases read TGTGCCAGCAGCCAAGATCTCCAGAACACTGAAGCTTTCTTT. It specifies CASSQDLQNTEAFF.